This entry lists 26 T cell receptor beta chains sequenced from one sample in a study of blood T cell repertoires in COVID-19. Profiling relied on immunoSEQ multiplex PCR, and the TCRdb table lists in-frame clones only, not all of them. The sample contains 200,000 to 250,000 clones, about nine tenths of which appear only once. Sequencing was carried out using PBMCs or T cells enriched from blood (not recorded which). Receptor source: a woman aged 25 to 45 who had recovered from COVID-19.

V is TRBV6-5 and J is TRBJ1-1, with D unclear. The V and J ends lost 1 base and 1 base respectively, with 13 bases between them. This CDR3 has 16 residues. Germline V gene lookup returns CDR1 MNHEY and CDR2 SVGAGI. CDR3 DNA: TGTGCCAGCAGTTACTACCTACCGGGGAGGAACACTGAAGCTTTCTTT. This codes for CASSYYLPGRNTEAFF.

The chain employs TRBV15 and TRBJ2-5; TRBD2 might be the D (7 bases). V shed 0 bases and J shed 5 bases, with 19 bases lying between them. CDR3 size: 17 residues. Per the germline V gene, CDR1 is LNHNV and CDR2 is YYDKDF (reference sequence). The CDR3 spells CATSRDQVSGGMETQYF. The CDR3 nucleotides are TGTGCCACCAGCAGAGATCAGGTTTCGGGGGGCATGGAGACCCAGTACTTC.

This chain connects TRBV7-8 to TRBJ2-2; D might be TRBD2 (6 bases). The CDR3 is 17 amino acids. With 5 bases removed from V and 5 bases from J, the gap between germline ends came to 21 bases. CDR1 and CDR2 (germline): SGHVS, FQNEAQ. The CDR3 region has the DNA TGTGCCAGCAGCCTGGGGAGGCGTGGCCGGTTAACCGGGGAGCTGTTTTTT. This translates into CASSLGRRGRLTGELFF.

The V gene is TRBV7-2, the J gene TRBJ1-2; possibly TRBD1 for D (5 bases). V lost 3 bases to trimming and J lost 6 bases, with 5 bases between them. This CDR3 has 11 amino acids. Germline V CDR1 and CDR2: SGHTA, FQGNSA. CDR3 in amino acids: CASSFRDGYTF. The DNA for the CDR3 is TGTGCCAGCAGCTTCAGGGATGGCTACACCTTC.

V and J are TRBV12-3 or TRBV12-4 and TRBJ1-4; 9 bases match TRBD1. CDR3 length: 13 residues. V was clipped by 7 bases and J by 11 bases; unmatched bases: 8. The CDR3 region has the DNA TGTGCCAGCAAAGGACAGGGGTTGAGGAAACTGTTTTTT. Amino acids: CASKGQGLRKLFF.

The chain is built from TRBV2 and TRBJ2-2; D is uncertain. CDR3 size: 15 residues. V was shortened by 1 base and J by 5 bases, with 11 bases between the two germline ends. The germline gives CDR1 SNHLY, CDR2 FYNNEI. The CDR3 loop is CASSEVNGLTGELFF. CDR3 DNA: TGTGCCAGCAGTGAAGTGAATGGGCTAACCGGGGAGCTGTTTTTT.

A single count supports this clone. The chain is built from TRBV6-2 or TRBV6-3 and TRBJ2-3; D possibly corresponds to TRBD2 (5 bases). The CDR3 covers 14 residues. CDR1 is MNHEY, CDR2 SVGEGT, per germline. V lost 2 bases, J lost 6 bases, and 12 bases lay in between. The CDR3 DNA is TGTGCCAGCAGTTACGATGCGGAGGCGGATACGCAGTATTTT. Translated, it gives CASSYDAEADTQYF.

The chain links TRBV3-1 (or the pseudogene TRBV3-2) to TRBJ1-4, with D unclear. The germline CDR1 and CDR2 sequences are LGHDT and YNNKEL (reference sequence). Deletions cut 3 bases from V and 0 bases from J, with 17 bases between. The length of the CDR3 is 18 residues. The CDR3 nucleotides are TGTGCCAGCAGCCATGGTAGAAGTTCACTCGCAACTAATGAAAAACTGTTTTTT. This codes for CASSHGRSSLATNEKLFF.

J is TRBJ2-1 and V is TRBV7-2; 7 bases match TRBD1. The CDR3 extends over 12 amino acids. Germline trimming cut 5 bases from V and 14 bases from J; bases unmatched to any gene: 9. Germline loops: CDR1 SGHTA, CDR2 FQGNSA. The CDR3 DNA reads TGTGCCAGCAGCGACAGGGTTACGGGTGAGTTCTTC. Translated, it gives CASSDRVTGEFF. The entire variable domain, with the rest obtained from reference TRBV7-2 and TRBJ2-1, is as follows: GAGVSQSPSNKVTEKGKDVELRCDPISGHTALYWYRQSLGQGLEFLIYFQGNSAPDKSGLPSDRFSAERTGGSVSTLTIQRTQQEDSAVYLCASSDRVTGEFFGPGTRLTVL.

This chain uses TRBV18 with TRBJ1-2, with a tentative D call TRBD1 (6 bases). V was pared by 5 bases and J by 4 bases, with 26 bases between. Germline CDR1 reads KGHSH; CDR2 reads LQKENI. CDR3 length: 18 amino acids. In DNA, the CDR3 is TGTGCCAGCTCAGTAACCCCCTTCCCGGGGGGCGCTGGCTATGGCTACACCTTC. This encodes CASSVTPFPGGAGYGYTF.

The chain is built from TRBV9 and TRBJ2-1; TRBD1 matches at 10 bases. This CDR3 has 14 amino acids. Germline V CDR1 and CDR2: SGDLS, YYNGEE. V shed 4 bases, J shed 8 bases, and the junction held 6 bases outside the gene matches. The DNA of the CDR3 is TGTGCCAGCAGCTTTCGGGACAGGGGCGATGAGCAGTTCTTC. Translating it yields CASSFRDRGDEQFF.

The J gene is TRBJ2-3, the V gene TRBV13; TRBD1 aligns across 8 bases. Germline V gives CDR1 PRHDT, CDR2 FYEKMQ (reference sequence). The CDR3 spans 15 residues. V lost 2 bases to trimming and J lost 4 bases; unmatched junction nucleotides: 5. CDR3 protein: CASSLPGQGPDTQYF. In nucleotides, the CDR3 is TGTGCCAGCAGCTTACCCGGACAGGGCCCAGATACGCAGTATTTT. Full variable domain (remainder filled in from reference TRBV13 and TRBJ2-3): AAGVIQSPRHLIKEKRETATLKCYPIPRHDTVYWYQQGPGQDPQFLISFYEKMQSDKGSIPDRFSAQQFSDYHSELNMSSLELGDSALYFCASSLPGQGPDTQYFGPGTRLTVL.

The V and J genes are TRBV20-1 and TRBJ2-7; a weak D match, TRBD2 (6 bases). Germline V gene lookup returns CDR1 DFQATT and CDR2 SNEGSKA (reference sequence). V lost 5 bases and J lost 3, with 8 bases in between. There are 11 residues in the CDR3. The CDR3 DNA is TGCAGTGCTTCGCGGGACTACGAGCAGTACTTC. Translated: CSASRDYEQYF.

The chain combines TRBV6-5 with TRBJ2-7; TRBD1 might be the D (6 bases). Trimming pared 10 bases from V and 0 bases from J, leaving 16 bases between. Germline loops: CDR1 MNHEY, CDR2 SVGAGI. The CDR3 is 14 residues long. The CDR3 DNA sequence: TGTGCCATAAGTGGGGGCGCAAGCTCCTACGAGCAGTACTTC. This codes for CAISGGASSYEQYF.

V and J are TRBV3-1 (or the pseudogene TRBV3-2) and TRBJ2-5; 10 bases are a match to TRBD2. The germline V gene encodes CDR1 LGHDT and CDR2 YNNKEL (reference sequence). V was pared by 3 bases and J by 2 bases, with 9 bases of the junction left unmatched. CDR3 length: 17 residues. The CDR3 region has the DNA TGTGCCAGCAGCCAGGCCTGGCTAGCGGGAGTTCAAGAGACCCAGTACTTC. This sequence encodes CASSQAWLAGVQETQYF.

The chain joins TRBV7-6 to TRBJ1-6; the D is unclear. The CDR3 has 13 amino acids. Looked up from germline, CDR1 is SGHVS and CDR2 is FNYEAQ. V was cut by 0 bases and J by 7 bases, with 4 bases left in between. The CDR3 DNA is TGTGCCAGCAGCTTAGCCCCGAATTCACCCCTCCACTTT. Translation gives CASSLAPNSPLHF.

V is TRBV6-5 and J is TRBJ1-3, with D maybe TRBD1 (6 bases). V lost 3 bases and J 1 base, leaving 13 bases between the germline ends. Germline V lookup: CDR1 MNHEY, CDR2 SVGAGI. This CDR3 is 16 amino acids long. The CDR3 DNA reads TGTGCCAGCAGTTATGGGGAGGGGGATTCTGGAAACACCATATATTTT. Amino acid sequence: CASSYGEGDSGNTIYF.

The chain recombines TRBV11-2 with TRBJ1-1; D not resolved. The germline V gene has CDR1 SGHAT and CDR2 FQNNGV. The CDR3 is made up of 14 amino acids. Trimming removed 5 bases from V and 4 bases from J, with 14 bases in between. The CDR3 DNA reads TGTGCCAGCAGCCTCCCGACAAGCTTCACTGAAGCTTTCTTT. Amino acids: CASSLPTSFTEAFF.

This chain connects TRBV5-8 to TRBJ1-3; TRBD1 agrees at 10 bases. The CDR3 sequence is 17 residues long. The trim removed 3 bases at V and 1 base at J, leaving 7 bases unmatched. The V gene's germline CDR1 is SGHTS and CDR2 YDEGEE. The CDR3 nucleotides read TGTGCCAGCAGCTCCGGACAGGGGGATTTGTCTGGAAACACCATATATTTT. This translates into CASSSGQGDLSGNTIYF. The full variable domain, its missing parts supplied by reference TRBV5-8 and TRBJ1-3, is EAGVTQSPTHLIKTRGQQATLRCSPISGHTSVYWYQQALGLGLQFLLWYDEGEERNRGNFPPRFSGRQFPNYSSELNVNALELEDSALYLCASSSGQGDLSGNTIYFGEGSWLTVV.

The chain employs TRBV5-6 and TRBJ1-2; maybe TRBD1 (6 bases). The ends were cut back, 7 bases at V and 9 bases at J, with 16 bases in the middle. Per the germline V gene, CDR1 is SGHDT and CDR2 is YYEEEE. This CDR3 comprises 12 residues. CDR3 sequence reads: CASFTGNLRYTF. The CDR3 bases are TGTGCCAGCTTCACAGGGAATTTGCGCTACACCTTC.

V and J are TRBV13 and TRBJ2-7; 12 bases are shared with TRBD1. With 0 bases clipped from V and 7 bases from J, the junction kept 4 bases outside the gene matches. Germline CDR1 reads PRHDT; CDR2 reads FYEKMQ (reference sequence). The length of the CDR3 is 15 residues. As DNA, the CDR3 is TGTGCCAGCAGCTTAGGGGGACAGGGGGCTTGGGAGCAGTACTTC. Translating it yields CASSLGGQGAWEQYF.

This chain uses TRBV19 with TRBJ2-3; D unresolved. Germline V lookup: CDR1 LNHDA, CDR2 SQIVND (reference sequence). CDR3 length equals 13 residues. V shed 4 bases and J shed 5 bases, with 10 bases lying between them. CDR3 in amino acids: CASSSSYGDTQYF. The CDR3 DNA is TGTGCCAGTAGTAGCTCTTACGGAGATACGCAGTATTTT.

This clone has more than one count but fewer than ten. The chain's CDR3 is CASSPQNTEAFF. CDR3 nucleotides: TGTGCCAGCAGCCCCCAGAACACTGAAGCTTTCTTT. The chain is built from TRBV7-9 and TRBJ1-1, with D unresolved. Germline CDR1 reads SEHNR; CDR2 reads FQNEAQ (reference sequence). Trimming shortened V by 5 bases and J by 1 base, and 5 bases separated the two germline ends. The CDR3 contains 12 residues.

This chain's CDR3 is CASSVGGGDDSYEQYF. In DNA, the CDR3 is TGTGCCAGCAGCGTAGGCGGGGGGGATGACTCCTACGAGCAGTACTTC. The chain links TRBV9 to TRBJ2-7, with 9 bases that match TRBD2. The CDR3 has 16 residues. V gave up 0 bases and J gave up 0 bases; unmatched junction bases: 4. Germline CDR1 reads SGDLS; CDR2 reads YYNGEE.

This clone was found once. The chain has TRBV7-2 and TRBJ1-1; 7 bases align to TRBD1. Trimming removed 0 bases from V and 5 bases from J; junction bases left unmatched: 9. The CDR3 extends over 16 amino acids. Germline V gene data show CDR1 as SGHTA and CDR2 as FQGNSA. The CDR3 region has the DNA TGTGCCAGCAGCTTAGCGTCCACAGGGGCCGTGACTGAAGCTTTCTTT. The encoded protein is CASSLASTGAVTEAFF.

The chain links TRBV6-1 to TRBJ2-2; D might be TRBD2 (5 bases). Trimming pared 3 bases from V and 2 bases from J, leaving 10 bases between. This CDR3 is built from 15 residues. Per the germline V gene, CDR1 is MNHNS and CDR2 is SASEGT. CDR3: CASSESAANTGELFF. CDR3 DNA: TGTGCCAGCAGTGAGTCAGCGGCAAACACCGGGGAGCTGTTTTTT.